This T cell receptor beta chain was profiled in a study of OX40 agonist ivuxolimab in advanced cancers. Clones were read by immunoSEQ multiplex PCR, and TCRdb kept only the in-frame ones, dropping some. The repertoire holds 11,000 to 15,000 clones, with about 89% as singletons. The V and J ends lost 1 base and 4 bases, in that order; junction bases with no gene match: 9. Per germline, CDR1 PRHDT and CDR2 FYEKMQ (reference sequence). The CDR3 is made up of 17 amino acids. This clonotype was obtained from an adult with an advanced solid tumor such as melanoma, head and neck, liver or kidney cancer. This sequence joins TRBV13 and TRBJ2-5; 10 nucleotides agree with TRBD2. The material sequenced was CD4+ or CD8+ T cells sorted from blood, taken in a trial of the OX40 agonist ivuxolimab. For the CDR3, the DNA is TGTGCCAGCAGCTTAGCGGCTAGCGGGAGAAGAGGAGAGACCCAGTACTTC. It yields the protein CASSLAASGRRGETQYF.